This TCR beta chain was captured in a study of CD8+CD57+ T cells in acquired aplastic anemia. Background on the study: Sorted CD4+ and CD8+ cells yielded DNA averaging about 3.1 ug. The study, taken as a whole, reports: No significant difference in CD8+ Simpson's diversity was found between patients and controls. Sharing between patients and controls was observed for some 27 CD8+ CDR3 sequences.

Genomic DNA, serving as template, underwent TCR beta VDJ and CDR3 profiling. TCRdb reanalysed the reads using MiXCR and keeps one entry per CDR3 protein. The profile shows roughly 500,000 distinct CDR3 sequences, around a third of them singletons. This clonotype was seen repeatedly, ten times or more. The antigen is undetermined. Previously, flow cytometry had revealed CD8+CD57+ cell expansion in the patients chosen for sequencing. Blood samples were obtained from patients who had received no prior therapy. Unmatched junction bases numbered 0, after V lost 3 bases and J lost 1 base. The CDR3 is 15 residues long. Germline-derived CDR1 and CDR2 are LNHDA and SQIVND (reference sequence).

Sequencing was done on a sample of sorted CD4+, CD8+, or CD8+CD57+ T cells (not recorded which) from PBMCs. The origin of this receptor is a human donor with aplastic anemia. The chain uses TRBV19 and TRBJ2-6; 7 positions agree with TRBD1. The chain's CDR3 is CASSMTGSGANVLTF. The DNA of the CDR3 is TGTGCCAGTAGTATGACAGGGTCTGGGGCCAACGTCCTGACTTTC.